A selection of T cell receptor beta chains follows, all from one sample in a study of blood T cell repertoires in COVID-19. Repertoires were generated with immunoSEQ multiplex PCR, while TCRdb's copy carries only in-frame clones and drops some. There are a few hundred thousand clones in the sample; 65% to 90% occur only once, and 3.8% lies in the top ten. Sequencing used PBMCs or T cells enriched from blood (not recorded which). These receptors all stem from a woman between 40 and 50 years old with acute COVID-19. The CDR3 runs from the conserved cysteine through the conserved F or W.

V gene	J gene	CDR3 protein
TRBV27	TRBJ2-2	CASRWTASTGELFF
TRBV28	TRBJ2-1	CASSPGLAGGYTYNEQFF
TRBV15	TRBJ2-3	CATSRGSGTAFSTDTQYF
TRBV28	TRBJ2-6	CASSLAGTNSGANVLTF
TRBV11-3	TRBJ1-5	CASSAYNQPQHF
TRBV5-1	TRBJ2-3	CASSTGDFTSTDTQYF
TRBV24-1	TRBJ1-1	CATSDLLGTETFF
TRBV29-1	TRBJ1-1	CSGLRMNTEAFF
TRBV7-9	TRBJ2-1	CASSGPGTGVVGEQFF
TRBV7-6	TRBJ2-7	CASSLVGTSGSSYEQYF
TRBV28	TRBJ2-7	CASSLWGLARDEQYF
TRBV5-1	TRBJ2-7	CASSPLKSTTGRHEQYF
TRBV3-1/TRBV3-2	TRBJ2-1	CASSQGGWGTSLRDEQFF
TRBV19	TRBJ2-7	CASSMGTGPYEQYF
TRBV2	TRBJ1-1	CASSDLYSGLVAEAFF
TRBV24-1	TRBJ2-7	CATSDRGYEQYF
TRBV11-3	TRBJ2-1	CASSSGLAGIDEQFF
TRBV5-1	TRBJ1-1	CASSSDSRAFF
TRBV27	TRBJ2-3	CASSLIRGGISTDTQYF
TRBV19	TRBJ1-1	CASSIDTGGWNTEAFF
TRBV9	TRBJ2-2	CASSVGQGSSTGELFF
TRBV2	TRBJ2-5	CASTGDGETQYF
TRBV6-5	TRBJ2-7	CASSYSRSGSPYEQYF
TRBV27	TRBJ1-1	CASSLRGGVNTEAFF
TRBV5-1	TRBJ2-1	CASRLDWDFYNEQFF
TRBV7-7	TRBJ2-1	CASSFNPGVSYNEQFF
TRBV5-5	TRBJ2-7	CASSLGLSGPPSSYEQYF
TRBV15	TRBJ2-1	CATSSGSQQFF
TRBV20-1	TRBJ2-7	CSVGDTYEQYF
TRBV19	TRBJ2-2	CASSRLAGGGELFF
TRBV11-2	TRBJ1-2	CASSLGRQTYGYTF
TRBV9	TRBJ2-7	CASSVGQGLSYEQYF